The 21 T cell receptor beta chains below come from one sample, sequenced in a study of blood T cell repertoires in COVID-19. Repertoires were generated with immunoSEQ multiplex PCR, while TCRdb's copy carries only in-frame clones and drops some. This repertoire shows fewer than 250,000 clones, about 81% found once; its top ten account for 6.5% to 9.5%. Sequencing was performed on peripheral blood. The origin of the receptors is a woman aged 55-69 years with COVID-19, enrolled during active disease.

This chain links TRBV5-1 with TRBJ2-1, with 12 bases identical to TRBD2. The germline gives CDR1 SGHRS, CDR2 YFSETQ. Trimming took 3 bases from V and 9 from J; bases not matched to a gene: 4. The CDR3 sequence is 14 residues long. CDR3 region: CASSSASGGVEQFF. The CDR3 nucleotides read TGCGCCAGCAGCTCCGCTAGCGGGGGGGTTGAGCAGTTCTTC.

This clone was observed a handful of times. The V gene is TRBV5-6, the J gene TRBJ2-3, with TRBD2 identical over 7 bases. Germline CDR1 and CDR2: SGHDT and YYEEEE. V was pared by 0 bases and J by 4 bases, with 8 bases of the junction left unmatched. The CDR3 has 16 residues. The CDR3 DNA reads TGTGCCAGCAGCTTGGCGGGGGGAGGGCCCTCAGATACGCAGTATTTT. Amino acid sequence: CASSLAGGGPSDTQYF.

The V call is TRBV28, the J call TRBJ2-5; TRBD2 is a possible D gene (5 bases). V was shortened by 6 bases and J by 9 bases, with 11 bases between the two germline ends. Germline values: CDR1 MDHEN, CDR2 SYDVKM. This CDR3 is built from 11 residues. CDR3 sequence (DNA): TGTGCCAGCAGCCGGGCGCGGGCCCAGTACTTC. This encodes CASSRARAQYF.

The CDR3 here is CASSQAPGSGTEAFF. The CDR3 region has the DNA TGTGCCAGCAGCCAAGCTCCGGGTTCGGGCACTGAAGCTTTCTTT. The chain combines TRBV3-1 (or the pseudogene TRBV3-2) with TRBJ1-1; D not certain. CDR1 is LGHDT, CDR2 YNNKEL, per germline (reference sequence). CDR3 length equals 15 residues. With 1 base removed from V and 4 bases from J, the gap between germline ends came to 13 bases.

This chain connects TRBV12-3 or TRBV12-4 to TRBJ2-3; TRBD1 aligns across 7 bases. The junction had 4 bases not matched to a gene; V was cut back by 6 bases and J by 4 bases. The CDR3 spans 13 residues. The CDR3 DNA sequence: TGTGCCAGCAGGCCGACAGGGCCAGATACGCAGTATTTT. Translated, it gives CASRPTGPDTQYF.

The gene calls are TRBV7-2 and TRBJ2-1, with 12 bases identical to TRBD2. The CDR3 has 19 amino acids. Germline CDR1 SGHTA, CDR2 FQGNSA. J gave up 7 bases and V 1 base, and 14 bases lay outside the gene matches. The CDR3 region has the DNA TGTGCCAGCAGCTTAGTTTCCCCCCGGACTAGCGGGATAAATAATGAGCAGTTCTTC. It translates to CASSLVSPRTSGINNEQFF.

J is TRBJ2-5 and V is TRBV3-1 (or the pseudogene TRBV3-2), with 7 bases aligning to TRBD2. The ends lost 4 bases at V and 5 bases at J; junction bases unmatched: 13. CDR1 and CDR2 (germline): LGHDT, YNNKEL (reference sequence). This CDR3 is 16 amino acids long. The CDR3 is CASSLHVAGLRETQYF. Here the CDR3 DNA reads TGTGCCAGCAGCCTACACGTAGCGGGCCTCCGGGAGACCCAGTACTTC.

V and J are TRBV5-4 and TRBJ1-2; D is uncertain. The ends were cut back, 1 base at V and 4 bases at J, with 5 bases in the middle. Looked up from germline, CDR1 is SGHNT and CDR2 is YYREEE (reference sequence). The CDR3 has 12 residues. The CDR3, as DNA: TGTGCCAGCAGCTTGTTGGCCTATGGCTACACCTTC. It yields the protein CASSLLAYGYTF.

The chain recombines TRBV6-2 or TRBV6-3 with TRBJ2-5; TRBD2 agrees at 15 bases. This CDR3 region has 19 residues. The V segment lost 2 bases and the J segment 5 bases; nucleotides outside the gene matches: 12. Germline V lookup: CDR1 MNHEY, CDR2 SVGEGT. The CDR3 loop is CASSYQRTSGRARLETQYF. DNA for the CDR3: TGTGCCAGCAGTTACCAAAGGACTAGCGGGAGGGCCCGGTTGGAGACCCAGTACTTC.

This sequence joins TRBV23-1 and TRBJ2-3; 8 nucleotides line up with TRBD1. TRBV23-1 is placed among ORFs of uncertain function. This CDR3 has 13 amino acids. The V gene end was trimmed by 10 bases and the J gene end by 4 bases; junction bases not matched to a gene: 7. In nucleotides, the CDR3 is TGCGCCAATAACAGGGGGTGCGCAGATACGCAGTATTTT. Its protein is CANNRGCADTQYF.

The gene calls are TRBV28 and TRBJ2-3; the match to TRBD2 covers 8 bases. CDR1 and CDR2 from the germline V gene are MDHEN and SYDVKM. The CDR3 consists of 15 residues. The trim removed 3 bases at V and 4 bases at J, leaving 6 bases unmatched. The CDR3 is CASSFGRGLADTQYF. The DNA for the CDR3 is TGTGCCAGCAGTTTCGGGAGGGGTTTGGCAGATACGCAGTATTTT. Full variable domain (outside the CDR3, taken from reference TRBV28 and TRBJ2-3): DVKVTQSSRYLVKRTGEKVFLECVQDMDHENMFWYRQDPGLGLRLIYFSYDVKMKEKGDIPEGYSVSREKKERFSLILESASTNQTSMYLCASSFGRGLADTQYFGPGTRLTVL.

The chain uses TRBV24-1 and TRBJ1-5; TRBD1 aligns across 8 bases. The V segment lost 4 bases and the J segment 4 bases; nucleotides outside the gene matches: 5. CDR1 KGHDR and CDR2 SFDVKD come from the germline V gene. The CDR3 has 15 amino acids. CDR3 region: CATSEGTGANQPQHF. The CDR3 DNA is TGTGCCACCAGTGAAGGGACAGGAGCTAATCAGCCCCAGCATTTT.

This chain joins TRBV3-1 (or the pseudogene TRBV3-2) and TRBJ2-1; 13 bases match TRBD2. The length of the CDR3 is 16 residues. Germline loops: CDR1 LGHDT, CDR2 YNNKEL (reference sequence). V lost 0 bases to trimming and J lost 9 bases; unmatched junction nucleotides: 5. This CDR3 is CASSQDVLAGGSEQFF. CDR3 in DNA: TGTGCCAGCAGCCAAGATGTACTAGCGGGAGGGAGTGAGCAGTTCTTC.

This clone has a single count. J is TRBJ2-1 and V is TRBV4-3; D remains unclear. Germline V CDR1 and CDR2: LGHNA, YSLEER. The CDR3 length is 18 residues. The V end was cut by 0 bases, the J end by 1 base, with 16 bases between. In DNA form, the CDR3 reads TGCGCCAGCAGCCAAGATTTTACAGAAACCCTTTCCTACAATGAGCAGTTCTTC. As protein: CASSQDFTETLSYNEQFF.

The CDR3 spells CASSSGLRPLTSTDTQYF. CDR3 in DNA: TGCGCCAGCAGCTCCGGACTAAGGCCGCTTACTAGCACAGATACGCAGTATTTT. The rearrangement uses TRBV5-1 and TRBJ2-3, with D possibly being TRBD2 (6 bases). The germline CDR1 and CDR2 sequences are SGHRS and YFSETQ. The CDR3 is 18 residues long. The V end was cut by 3 bases, the J end by 0 bases, with 20 bases between.

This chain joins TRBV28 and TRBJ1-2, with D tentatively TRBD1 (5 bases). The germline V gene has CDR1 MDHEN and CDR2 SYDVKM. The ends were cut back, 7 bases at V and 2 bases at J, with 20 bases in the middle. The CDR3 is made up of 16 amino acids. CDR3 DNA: TGTGCCAGCACCGTAAGATCCGGGGGGAACAACTATGGCTACACCTTC. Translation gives CASTVRSGGNNYGYTF.

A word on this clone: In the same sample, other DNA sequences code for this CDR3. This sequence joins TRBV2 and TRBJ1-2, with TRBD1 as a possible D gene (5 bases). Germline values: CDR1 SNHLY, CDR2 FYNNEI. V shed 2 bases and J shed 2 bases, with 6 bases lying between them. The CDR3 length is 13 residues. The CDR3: CASSERGNYGYTF. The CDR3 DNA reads TGTGCCAGCAGTGAAAGGGGCAACTATGGCTACACCTTC.

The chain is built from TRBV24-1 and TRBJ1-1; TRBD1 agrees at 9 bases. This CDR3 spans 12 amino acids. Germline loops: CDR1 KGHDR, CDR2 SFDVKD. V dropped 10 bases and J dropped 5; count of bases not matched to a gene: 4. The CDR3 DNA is TGTGCCACGGACAGGGGACGAACTGAAGCTTTCTTT. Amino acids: CATDRGRTEAFF.

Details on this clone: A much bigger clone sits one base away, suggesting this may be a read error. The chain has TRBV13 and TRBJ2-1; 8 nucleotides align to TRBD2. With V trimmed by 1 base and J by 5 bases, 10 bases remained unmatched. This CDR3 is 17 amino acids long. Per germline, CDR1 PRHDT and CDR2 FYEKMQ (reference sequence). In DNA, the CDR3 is TGTGCCAGCAGCTTAGACGGGGGGGGCCCTACCAACAATGAGCAGTTCTTC. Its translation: CASSLDGGGPTNNEQFF. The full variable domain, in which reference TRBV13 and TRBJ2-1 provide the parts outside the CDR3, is AAGVIQSPRHLIKEKRETATLKCYPIPRHDTVYWYQQGPGQDPQFLISFYEKMQSDKGSIPDRFSAQQFSDYHSELNMSSLELGDSALYFCASSLDGGGPTNNEQFFGPGTRLTVL.

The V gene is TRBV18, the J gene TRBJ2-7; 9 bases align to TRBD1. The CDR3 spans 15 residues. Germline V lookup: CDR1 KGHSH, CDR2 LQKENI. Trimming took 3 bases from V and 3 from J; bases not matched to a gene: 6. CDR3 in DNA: TGTGCCAGCTCACCCGGACAGGGGACTTACTACGAGCAGTACTTC. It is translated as CASSPGQGTYYEQYF.

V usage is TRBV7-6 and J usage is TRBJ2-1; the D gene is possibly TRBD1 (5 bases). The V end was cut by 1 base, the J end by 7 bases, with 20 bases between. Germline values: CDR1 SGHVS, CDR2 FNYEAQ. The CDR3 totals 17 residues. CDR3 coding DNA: TGTGCCAGCAGCTTAGACCAAATGAGGTTTGGGGCAAATGAGCAGTTCTTC. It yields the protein CASSLDQMRFGANEQFF.